This is a list of T cell receptor beta chains from one sample in a study of T cell clonotyping in hematopoietic cell transplantation. The repertoire was sequenced with immunoSEQ multiplex PCR; TCRdb's copy has only in-frame clones and lacks some. The data contain about 36,000 clones, 95% of them seen just once; the ten biggest clones take up 1.5% to 2%. The source material was peripheral blood mononuclear cells, sampled before stem cell transplant. These receptors were obtained from a man aged 35 to 55 with chronic myeloid leukemia. Some clones in this sample may be carry-over from other donors' samples. Both conserved end residues are part of each CDR3. Each record gives: clone size, V gene, D gene, J gene, CDR3 protein, CDR3 DNA. The D gene is left open where the match is weak. A row's size may be missing; if present it is once, few, many or a size class.

size: .; V: TRBV29-1; D: .; J: TRBJ2-5; CDR3: CSVIQGSGETQYF; DNA: TGCAGCGTTATCCAGGGGTCGGGGGAGACCCAGTACTTC
size: .; V: TRBV12-5; D: .; J: TRBJ1-1; CDR3: CASGFGDSMNTEAFF; DNA: TGTGCTAGTGGTTTCGGCGATTCCATGAACACTGAAGCTTTCTTT
size: .; V: TRBV6-5; D: .; J: TRBJ2-1; CDR3: CASSPGRNEQFF; DNA: TGTGCCAGCAGCCCGGGACGAAATGAGCAGTTCTTC
size: .; V: TRBV2; D: TRBD1; J: TRBJ2-5; CDR3: CASRITGGVETQYF; DNA: TGTGCCAGCAGGATAACAGGGGGCGTAGAGACCCAGTACTTC
size: .; V: TRBV9; D: TRBD1; J: TRBJ1-5; CDR3: CASSPSQGHQPQHF; DNA: TGTGCCAGCAGCCCTTCACAGGGGCATCAGCCCCAGCATTTT
size: once; V: TRBV5-1; D: .; J: TRBJ2-3; CDR3: CASSLEGGDTQYF; DNA: TGCGCCAGCAGCTTGGAGGGGGGGGATACGCAGTATTTT
size: .; V: TRBV28; D: .; J: TRBJ2-5; CDR3: CASSPRHRKVGGQETQYF; DNA: TGTGCCAGCAGTCCTCGACACAGGAAAGTAGGTGGCCAAGAGACCCAGTACTTC
size: .; V: TRBV5-5; D: .; J: TRBJ1-2; CDR3: CASSLWGGGYYGYTF; DNA: TGTGCCAGCAGCTTGTGGGGCGGCGGCTACTATGGCTACACCTTC
size: .; V: TRBV6-1; D: .; J: TRBJ1-1; CDR3: CASSEWEGNTEAFF; DNA: TGTGCCAGCAGTGAATGGGAAGGGAACACTGAAGCTTTCTTT
size: .; V: TRBV19; D: .; J: TRBJ1-3; CDR3: CASSIRVSGNTIYF; DNA: TGTGCCAGTAGTATCAGGGTCTCTGGAAACACCATATATTTT
size: .; V: TRBV28; D: .; J: TRBJ2-1; CDR3: CASSLGPYNEQFF; DNA: TGTGCCAGCAGTTTAGGACCTTACAATGAGCAGTTCTTC
size: .; V: TRBV6-5; D: .; J: TRBJ1-2; CDR3: CASSYATGHSYGYTF; DNA: TGTGCCAGCAGTTACGCTACGGGACATAGCTATGGCTACACCTTC
size: .; V: TRBV20-1; D: .; J: TRBJ1-1; CDR3: CSAASTEAFF; DNA: TGCAGTGCCGCTTCGACAGAAGCTTTCTTT